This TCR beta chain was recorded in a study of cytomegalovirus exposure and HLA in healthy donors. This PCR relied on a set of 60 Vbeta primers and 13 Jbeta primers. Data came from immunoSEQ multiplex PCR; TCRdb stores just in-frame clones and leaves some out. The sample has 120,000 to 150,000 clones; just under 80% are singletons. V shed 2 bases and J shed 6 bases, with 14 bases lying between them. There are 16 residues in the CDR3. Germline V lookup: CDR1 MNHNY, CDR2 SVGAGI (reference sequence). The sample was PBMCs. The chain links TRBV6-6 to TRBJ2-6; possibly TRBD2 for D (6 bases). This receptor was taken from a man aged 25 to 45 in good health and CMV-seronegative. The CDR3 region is CASSYGGGRLANVLTF. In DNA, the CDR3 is TGTGCCAGCAGTTACGGTGGGGGGAGGTTGGCCAACGTCCTGACTTTC.